This is a list of T cell receptor beta chains from one sample in a study of Ad26.COV2.S vaccination and SARS-CoV-2 variants. This table comes from immunoSEQ multiplex PCR, and its TCRdb copy is limited to in-frame clones, with some not included. Here the sample spans about 430,000 clones, over 75% being singletons. The source material was peripheral blood, sampled in a trial of Ad26.COV2.S vaccine versus placebo. Receptor source: a person aged 18-60 years who received the Ad26.COV2.S COVID-19 vaccine or a placebo. Both conserved end residues are part of each CDR3. A D gene is named only where the DNA matches it firmly. Expanded clones are given a class, and other clones once, few, many or no size at all.

clone_size | j_call | v_call | cdr3_length | d_call | cdr3_aa | cdr3_nt
- | TRBJ2-1 | TRBV19 | 15 | - | CASTSVAGAYNEQFF | -
- | TRBJ2-2 | TRBV4-1 | 17 | - | CASSQVGRGPGTGELFF | TGCGCCAGCAGCCAAGTAGGGCGGGGTCCGGGTACCGGGGAGCTGTTTTTT
- | TRBJ2-1 | TRBV19 | 17 | - | CASSIIGQRLGSNEQFF | TGTGCCAGTAGTATAATCGGGCAAAGGCTGGGGTCGAATGAGCAGTTCTTC
- | TRBJ1-1 | TRBV30 | 14 | - | CAWSVGRQNTEAFF | TGTGCCTGGAGTGTCGGCAGGCAAAACACTGAAGCTTTCTTT
- | TRBJ1-1 | TRBV29-1 | 15 | - | CSVVGWGARESEAFF | TGCAGCGTTGTTGGGTGGGGGGCGCGGGAGTCTGAAGCTTTCTTT
- | TRBJ1-6 | TRBV27 | 15 | - | CASSLTVLPNSPLHF | TGTGCCAGCAGTTTGACCGTCCTACCCAATTCACCCCTCCACTTT
- | TRBJ2-2 | TRBV7-2 | 14 | - | CASSSRTGTGELFF | TGTGCCAGCAGCTCTCGGACGGGGACCGGGGAGCTGTTTTTT
- | TRBJ1-6 | TRBV5-1 | 16 | - | CASSLAGPRYNSPLHF | TGCGCCAGCAGCCTCGCTGGGCCGAGATATAATTCACCCCTCCACTTT
- | TRBJ2-5 | TRBV5-4 | 14 | TRBD1 | CASSRTGEQETQYF | TGTGCCAGCAGCAGGACAGGGGAGCAAGAGACCCAGTACTTC
- | TRBJ2-2 | TRBV6-2/TRBV6-3 | 20 | TRBD2 | CASSFPHRRTSGWRTGELFF | TGTGCCAGCAGTTTCCCCCATCGCCGGACTAGTGGGTGGAGAACCGGGGAGCTGTTTTTT
- | TRBJ2-7 | TRBV3-1/TRBV3-2 | 12 | TRBD2 | CASSGTFYEQYF | TGTGCCAGTAGCGGGACTTTCTACGAGCAGTACTTC
- | TRBJ2-2 | TRBV11-2 | 16 | - | CASSRQASQVTGELFF | TGTGCCAGCAGCCGACAGGCGAGCCAGGTGACCGGGGAGCTGTTTTTT
- | TRBJ1-1 | TRBV29-1 | 14 | - | CSVEIGMSWTEAFF | TGCAGCGTTGAAATAGGGATGAGTTGGACTGAAGCTTTCTTT
- | TRBJ1-1 | TRBV19 | 8 | - | CGNTEAFF | TGTGGAAACACTGAAGCTTTCTTT
- | TRBJ2-1 | TRBV27 | 21 | TRBD2 | CASSLLYPLPRLAEKYNEQFF | TGTGCCAGCAGTTTGCTATACCCCCTTCCGAGGCTAGCGGAGAAATACAATGAGCAGTTCTTC
- | TRBJ2-6 | TRBV20-1 | 15 | - | CSASPTGSGANVLTF | TGCAGTGCTAGTCCAACAGGCTCTGGGGCCAACGTCCTGACTTTC
- | TRBJ2-6 | TRBV19 | 14 | - | CASSVISGANVLTF | TGTGCCAGTAGTGTCATCTCTGGGGCCAACGTCCTGACTTTC
- | TRBJ1-4 | TRBV7-2 | 14 | - | CASSWDLRDEKLFF | TGTGCCAGCAGCTGGGACTTGAGGGATGAAAAACTGTTTTTT
- | TRBJ1-2 | TRBV2 | 14 | TRBD1 | CASNEGAHDYGYTF | TGTGCCAGCAATGAGGGGGCGCACGACTATGGCTACACCTTC
- | TRBJ1-5 | TRBV30 | 13 | - | CAWAATSNQPQHF | TGTGCCTGGGCCGCGACCAGCAATCAGCCCCAGCATTTT
- | TRBJ2-3 | TRBV5-6 | 15 | TRBD2 | CASSFGTSGTDTQYF | TGTGCCAGCAGTTTCGGGACTAGTGGAACAGATACGCAGTATTTT
- | TRBJ2-7 | TRBV19 | 14 | - | CASSISQGPYEQYF | TGTGCCAGTAGTATTAGTCAGGGCCCCTACGAGCAGTACTTC
- | TRBJ1-4 | TRBV6-2/TRBV6-3 | 14 | - | CASSYSRTANLLFF | TGTGCCAGCAGTTACTCGAGGACGGCCAATTTACTGTTTTTT
once | TRBJ2-7 | TRBV28 | 15 | - | CASSFTAAQTYEQYF | TGTGCCAGCAGTTTTACGGCAGCGCAGACCTACGAGCAGTACTTC
- | TRBJ1-2 | TRBV30 | 12 | - | CAWAYDVYGYTF | TGTGCCTGGGCCTATGATGTCTATGGCTACACCTTC
- | TRBJ2-4 | TRBV10-3 | 13 | - | CAISGASASIQYF | TGTGCCATCAGTGGGGCTAGCGCCAGCATTCAGTACTTC
once | TRBJ2-7 | TRBV6-6 | 13 | - | CASSYSYDYEQYF | TGTGCCAGCAGTTACTCGTACGACTACGAGCAGTACTTC
- | TRBJ1-1 | TRBV2 | 14 | TRBD1 | CASSQDRGRAEAFF | TGTGCCAGCAGCCAAGACAGGGGGCGTGCTGAAGCTTTCTTT
- | TRBJ2-1 | TRBV6-5 | 13 | - | CASTRSIYNEQFF | TGTGCCAGCACTCGGAGTATCTACAATGAGCAGTTCTTC
- | TRBJ2-5 | TRBV5-4 | 14 | TRBD1 | CASSLQGATETQYF | TGTGCCAGCAGCTTACAGGGGGCGACGGAGACCCAGTACTTC
- | TRBJ1-3 | TRBV9 | 19 | - | CASSVGMMVSATSGNTIYF | TGTGCCAGCAGCGTAGGTATGATGGTCTCAGCTACCTCTGGAAACACCATATATTTT
- | TRBJ1-5 | TRBV3-1/TRBV3-2 | 15 | - | CASSQGRAGNQPQHF | TGTGCCAGCAGCCAAGGCAGGGCTGGCAATCAGCCCCAGCATTTT
- | TRBJ2-2 | TRBV24-1 | 16 | TRBD1 | CATSDRTGGITGELFF | TGTGCCACCAGTGACCGGACAGGGGGGATCACCGGGGAGCTGTTTTTT
- | TRBJ2-3 | TRBV5-4 | 17 | TRBD2 | CASSFMTSGDATDTQYF | TGTGCCAGCAGCTTCATGACTAGCGGGGATGCAACAGATACGCAGTATTTT
- | TRBJ2-7 | TRBV29-1 | 16 | - | CSVVGGGQLQTYEQYF | TGCAGCGTTGTCGGGGGTGGACAGCTACAGACCTACGAGCAGTACTTC
- | TRBJ2-4 | TRBV12-5 | 16 | TRBD1 | CASGRDRGRGLVIQYF | TGTGCTAGTGGAAGGGACAGGGGGCGGGGGTTGGTCATTCAGTACTTC
- | TRBJ2-7 | TRBV19 | 13 | - | CASSAGASYEQYF | TGTGCCAGTAGTGCAGGGGCCTCCTACGAGCAGTACTTC
- | TRBJ2-7 | TRBV18 | 11 | - | CASGPGNEQYF | TGTGCCAGCGGGCCCGGGAACGAGCAGTACTTC
- | TRBJ2-2 | TRBV2 | 16 | - | CASSIGLYRGTGELFF | TGTGCCAGCAGTATAGGACTATACAGGGGCACCGGGGAGCTGTTTTTT
- | TRBJ2-7 | TRBV10-1 | 13 | - | CASSESLSGEQYF | TGCGCCAGCAGTGAGTCGTTGTCGGGCGAGCAGTACTTC
- | TRBJ2-2 | TRBV7-9 | 15 | - | CASSLVIRATGELFF | TGTGCCAGCAGCTTAGTGATCAGAGCCACCGGGGAGCTGTTTTTT
- | TRBJ2-7 | TRBV6-5 | 15 | - | CAVSTRRGPNYEQYF | TGTGCCGTTAGCACCCGGAGGGGCCCTAACTACGAGCAGTACTTC